The 31 T cell receptor beta chains given below trace back to one sample, sequenced in a study of CD8+CD57+ T cells in acquired aplastic anemia. Genomic DNA templated the TCR beta VDJ and CDR3 profiling. TCRdb used MiXCR to reprocess the reads, holding one entry per CDR3 protein. The repertoire consists of about 290,000 distinct CDR3 sequences, with 50% to 65% occurring once and the leading ten covering roughly 1.2%. Individuals selected for sequencing had exhibited CD8+CD57+ cell expansion on flow cytometry. Material for sequencing was sorted CD4+, CD8+, or CD8+CD57+ T cells (not recorded which) from PBMCs. The receptors here all came from a human donor with aplastic anemia.

The chain links TRBV29-1 to TRBJ1-1; no clear D. The germline gives CDR1 SQVTM, CDR2 ANQGSEA. The V gene lost 4 bases and the J gene lost 2 bases, with 11 bases spanning the gap. This CDR3 is 13 amino acids long. The DNA for the CDR3 is TGCAGCGTTGTACGGCTTCGAAACACTGAAGCTTTCTTT. This codes for CSVVRLRNTEAFF.

A single count supports this clonotype. The junction and the germline gene differ at one end; a read error may be behind it. The rearrangement joins TRBV20-1 to TRBJ1-1; no clear D gene. Looked up from germline, CDR1 is DFQATT and CDR2 is SNEGSKA (reference sequence). This CDR3 contains 12 residues. Here the CDR3 DNA reads TGCAGTGCTAGAATGTCATTAACTGAAGTTTTCTTT. Its protein product is CSARMSLTEVFF.

J is TRBJ2-1 and V is TRBV2; D is unclear. The CDR3 is 14 residues long. Germline V gives CDR1 SNHLY, CDR2 FYNNEI. Trimming removed 6 bases from V and 6 bases from J, with 15 bases in between. The CDR3 nucleotides are TGTGCCAGCAGCATTCTTCTGGGTGGCAATGAGCAGTTCTTC. Translated: CASSILLGGNEQFF.

This clonotype was observed many times. This chain uses TRBV11-3 with TRBJ2-2; no clear D. Germline V lookup: CDR1 SGHNT, CDR2 YENEEA. This CDR3 contains 16 residues. The ends were cut back, 2 bases at V and 1 base at J, with 11 bases in the middle. The CDR3 DNA reads TGTGCCAGCAGCTTAAGGCAGGAAGTGAACACCGGGGAGCTGTTTTTT. Its protein product is CASSLRQEVNTGELFF.

This clonotype appeared many times. CDR3 sequence reads: CASSFGFTQYF. DNA of the CDR3: TGCGCCAGCAGCTTCGGGTTTACGCAGTATTTT. V gene TRBV5-1 combines with J gene TRBJ2-3, with no clear D. V lost 2 bases to trimming and J lost 8 bases, with 6 bases between them. Looked up from germline, CDR1 is SGHRS and CDR2 is YFSETQ. The CDR3 totals 11 residues.

The chain couples TRBV28 to TRBJ2-7; no clear D. CDR1 is MDHEN, CDR2 SYDVKM, per germline. The CDR3 is 13 amino acids. Trimming pared 2 bases from V and 4 bases from J, leaving 9 bases between. CDR3 amino acids: CASSLVSPYEQYF. The CDR3 bases are TGTGCCAGCAGTTTAGTCAGTCCATACGAGCAGTACTTC.

This clonotype appeared a few times. The V gene is TRBV15, the J gene TRBJ1-4; 7 positions agree with TRBD1. Losses at the gene ends were 5 bases for V and 8 bases for J; bases not matched to a gene: 5. The length of the CDR3 is 13 residues. Germline lookup yields CDR1 LNHNV and CDR2 YYDKDF (reference sequence). This chain's CDR3 is CATSARQGEKLFF. CDR3 in DNA: TGTGCCACCAGCGCGCGACAGGGAGAAAAACTGTTTTTT.

This clonotype was seen once. The V and J genes are TRBV2 and TRBJ1-1; no clear D. Germline lookup yields CDR1 SNHLY and CDR2 FYNNEI. V was trimmed by 4 bases and J by 6 bases, leaving 9 bases between them. This CDR3 spans 12 amino acids. CDR3 bases: TGTGCCAGCAGTGTACCAAAATCTGAAGCTTTCTTT. Its protein is CASSVPKSEAFF.

The CDR3 DNA follows: TGCAGTGTTAACAGGGTGAACACTGAAGCTTTCTTT. It is translated as CSVNRVNTEAFF. The chain uses TRBV20-1 and TRBJ1-1; a weak D match, TRBD1 (6 bases). V was trimmed by 7 bases and J by 0 bases, leaving 9 bases between them. This CDR3 region has 12 residues. From germline, CDR1 is DFQATT and CDR2 SNEGSKA (reference sequence).

About this clonotype itself: Since a much larger clone is just one base distant, this may be a read error. This chain connects TRBV2 to TRBJ2-7, with 11 nucleotides matching TRBD2. Germline-derived CDR1 and CDR2 are SNHLY and FYNNEI. Unmatched junction bases numbered 10, after V lost 5 bases and J lost 7 bases. The CDR3 sequence is 15 residues long. The CDR3 DNA sequence: TGTGCCAGCAGTTTGGGTAGCGGGGGGGCTCGGGAGCAGTACTTC. Residues: CASSLGSGGAREQYF.

The gene calls are TRBV10-3 and TRBJ1-2, with no clear D. The CDR3 contains 15 residues. V was cut by 2 bases and J by 5 bases, with 15 bases left in between. The germline V gene has CDR1 ENHRY and CDR2 SYGVKD. The CDR3 is CAISERSGKAYGYTF. CDR3 bases: TGTGCCATCAGTGAGAGGAGTGGTAAGGCATATGGCTACACCTTC.

The chain is built from TRBV20-1 and TRBJ2-3, with 8 bases fitting TRBD2. J was trimmed by 5 bases and V by 5 bases; bases with no gene match: 6. Germline assignment: CDR1 DFQATT and CDR2 SNEGSKA (reference sequence). The CDR3 contains 13 residues. CDR3 coding DNA: TGCAGTGCTCCCTCCGGGACTAGAGATACGCAGTATTTT. It specifies CSAPSGTRDTQYF.

This sequence joins TRBV12-3 or TRBV12-4 and TRBJ2-7, with 11 positions matching TRBD2. CDR3 length: 17 residues. The trim removed 5 bases at V and 7 bases at J, leaving 16 bases unmatched. This CDR3 is CASSPQRGSGGAGEQYF. CDR3 sequence (DNA): TGTGCCAGCAGTCCTCAGAGGGGTAGCGGGGGGGCGGGAGAGCAGTACTTC.

This clonotype was counted between two and nine times. This chain links TRBV7-6 with TRBJ2-7; 11 positions agree with TRBD1. There are 16 residues in the CDR3. The J segment lost 2 bases and the V segment lost 5 bases, leaving 8 bases of the junction unmatched. Germline CDR1 is SGHVS and CDR2 is FNYEAQ. CDR3 DNA: TGTGCCAGCAGCCCGACGTGGGGACAGGGGGCCTACGAGCAGTACTTC. Its translation is CASSPTWGQGAYEQYF.

V and J are TRBV2 and TRBJ1-1; D remains unclear. Germline-derived CDR1 and CDR2 are SNHLY and FYNNEI. This CDR3 contains 15 residues. Trimming shortened V by 2 bases and J by 8 bases, and 18 bases separated the two germline ends. CDR3 loop: CASSELGGGKPEAFF. The DNA of the CDR3 is TGTGCCAGCAGTGAATTAGGTGGAGGCAAGCCGGAAGCTTTCTTT.

In its sample, this clonotype was seen many times. The chain recombines TRBV29-1 with TRBJ2-2, with TRBD1 matching 10 bases. The germline V gene has CDR1 SQVTM and CDR2 ANQGSEA. V lost 4 bases, J lost 7 bases, and 6 bases stayed unmatched. The CDR3 consists of 14 residues. CDR3 coding DNA: TGCAGCGTTGGACAGGGGGCGCAGAGCGGGGAGCTGTTTTTT. It codes for CSVGQGAQSGELFF.

This clonotype was counted between two and nine times. The J gene is TRBJ2-5, the V gene TRBV7-6; the D gene is possibly TRBD1 (6 bases). V gave up 4 bases and J gave up 4 bases, with 22 bases separating them. Germline loops: CDR1 SGHVS, CDR2 FNYEAQ. The CDR3 contains 17 residues. CDR3 bases: TGTGCCAGCAGCTCCAGGGGTAACGGGTGGGGTCTAGAGACCCAGTACTTC. Protein product: CASSSRGNGWGLETQYF.

This clonotype was counted many times. J is TRBJ1-5 and V is TRBV20-1; 7 bases line up with TRBD1. Trimming took 4 bases from V and 0 from J; bases not matched to a gene: 9. The CDR3 is made up of 16 amino acids. Germline V gene lookup returns CDR1 DFQATT and CDR2 SNEGSKA (reference sequence). The CDR3 DNA reads TGCAGTGCTATTCCGTTACAGGGGACTAGCAATCAGCCCCAGCATTTT. Its translation: CSAIPLQGTSNQPQHF.

Ten or more counts support this clonotype. The chain carries TRBV6-5 and TRBJ2-7; 10 bases line up with TRBD1. Germline CDR1 and CDR2: MNHEY and SVGAGI. This CDR3 comprises 15 residues. The trim removed 5 bases at V and 1 base at J, leaving 5 bases unmatched. For the CDR3, the DNA is TGTGCCAGCAGTGATCGACAGGGGGCTTCCTACGAGCAGTACTTC. It yields the protein CASSDRQGASYEQYF.

About this clonotype: At one of its ends the junction is not consistent with the germline gene, which may arise from a read error. The CDR3 nucleotides read TGTGCCATCAGTGCTAGGGGGGTGGGGATGAACACTGAAGCTCTCTTT. It specifies CAISARGVGMNTEALF. The genes are TRBV10-3 and TRBJ1-1; TRBD1 is a possible D gene (6 bases). Germline CDR1 reads ENHRY; CDR2 reads SYGVKD. The CDR3 has 16 amino acids.

The chain is built from TRBV19 and TRBJ1-1; D uncertain. In germline, CDR1 is LNHDA, CDR2 SQIVND (reference sequence). The CDR3 sequence is 13 residues long. V gave up 2 bases and J gave up 5 bases, with 9 bases separating them. CDR3 nucleotides: TGTGCCAGTAGTATATCTTTTGGGACTGAAGCTTTCTTT. Residues: CASSISFGTEAFF.

The chain joins TRBV25-1 to TRBJ1-1; 8 nucleotides agree with TRBD1. Germline lookup yields CDR1 MGHDK and CDR2 SYGVNS. With 3 bases clipped from V and 6 bases from J, the junction kept 6 bases outside the gene matches. This CDR3 comprises 14 residues. CDR3 in amino acids: CASSDSAGGAEAFF. In DNA form, the CDR3 reads TGTGCCAGCAGTGATTCGGCAGGGGGCGCTGAAGCTTTCTTT.

This clonotype was found many times. The genes are TRBV12-3 or TRBV12-4 and TRBJ2-3; possible D gene TRBD1, 6 bases. This CDR3 region has 16 residues. V was trimmed by 4 bases and J by 2 bases, leaving 16 bases between them. CDR3 bases: TGTGCCAGCAGTTCCGGAACAGGGCCACACACAGATACGCAGTATTTT. Translation: CASSSGTGPHTDTQYF.

The chain links TRBV20-1 to TRBJ1-2; D remains ambiguous. The CDR3 covers 14 residues. V lost 0 bases, J lost 2 bases, and 10 bases lay in between. CDR1 DFQATT and CDR2 SNEGSKA come from the germline V gene (reference sequence). CDR3 bases: TGCAGTGCTAGAGATGGGCGGGGAAACTATGGCTACACCTTC. Its translation is CSARDGRGNYGYTF.

This chain links TRBV20-1 with TRBJ1-1; 10 nucleotides agree with TRBD1. V gave up 3 bases and J gave up 4 bases; unmatched junction bases: 11. This CDR3 has 16 amino acids. Germline-derived CDR1 and CDR2 are DFQATT and SNEGSKA (reference sequence). CDR3 nucleotide sequence: TGCAGTGCTAGGTTCGGGACAGGGGTCGTGGGCACTGAAGCTTTCTTT. It yields the protein CSARFGTGVVGTEAFF.

This clonotype was recorded only once. V usage is TRBV24-1 and J usage is TRBJ1-2; 7 nucleotides match TRBD1. The CDR3 loop spans 14 amino acids. With 11 bases clipped from V and 4 bases from J, the junction kept 12 bases outside the gene matches. CDR1 is KGHDR and CDR2 is SFDVKD in the germline V gene. CDR3 nucleotide sequence: TGTGCCAGCAGGATGGACAGGTCTAGCTATGGCTACACCTTC. Its protein product is CASRMDRSSYGYTF.

In its sample, this clonotype was seen many times. The rearrangement links TRBV7-7 to TRBJ2-2, with D possibly matching TRBD2 (6 bases). Trimming removed 5 bases from V and 7 bases from J, with 20 bases in between. This CDR3 spans 16 amino acids. Germline V gene lookup returns CDR1 SSHAT and CDR2 FNYEAQ (reference sequence). The CDR3 sequence is CASSPGRLVRGGELFF. The CDR3 bases are TGTGCCAGCAGCCCCGGAAGACTAGTACGCGGCGGGGAGCTGTTTTTT.

Many counts were recorded for this clonotype. The rearrangement uses TRBV14 and TRBJ2-1; weak D call: TRBD1 (6 bases). CDR1 and CDR2 from the germline V gene are SGHDN and FVKESK. Deletions cut 0 bases from V and 7 bases from J, with 19 bases between. The CDR3 sequence is 17 residues long. DNA for the CDR3: TGTGCCAGCAGCCAAGACCCATTAGGGGGATTCTTTAATGAGCAGTTCTTC. This encodes CASSQDPLGGFFNEQFF.

This sequence joins TRBV19 and TRBJ1-5; D is unresolved. Germline V gene data show CDR1 as LNHDA and CDR2 as SQIVND (reference sequence). V gave up 1 base and J gave up 11 bases, with 21 bases separating them. This CDR3 spans 16 amino acids. The chain's CDR3 is CASSIGAGKGRETQHF. The CDR3 bases are TGTGCCAGTAGTATAGGGGCGGGAAAAGGTCGGGAGACCCAGCATTTT.

This clonotype was detected only a few times. This chain uses TRBV20-1 with TRBJ2-7, with TRBD2 matching over 9 bases. The CDR3 is 16 amino acids. Germline assignment: CDR1 DFQATT and CDR2 SNEGSKA (reference sequence). V lost 0 bases and J lost 3; bases outside the gene matches: 9. CDR3 in amino acids: CSARDPSGRTSYEQYF. In DNA, the CDR3 is TGCAGTGCTAGAGATCCCAGCGGGAGGACTAGCTACGAGCAGTACTTC.

The chain carries TRBV29-1 and TRBJ2-7; D unclear. This CDR3 comprises 14 residues. The V gene's germline CDR1 is SQVTM and CDR2 ANQGSEA. V was cut by 5 bases and J by 0 bases, with 14 bases left in between. The CDR3 reads CSVSTSILSYEQYF. CDR3 coding DNA: TGCAGCGTTTCTACTTCAATACTCTCCTACGAGCAGTACTTC.